One sample yielded the 7 T cell receptor beta chains listed below, sequenced in a study of T cells expressing NK-cell markers. TCRdb reprocessed the 5' RACE reads, keeping one entry per CDR3 protein, no DNA. The sample totals hundreds of thousands of distinct CDR3 sequences; its top ten clones hold 7.3%. The sample consisted of blood T cells: a sorted CD56 or NKG2C T cell subset, CD4+ or CD8+ T cells, or bulk PBMC T cells (not recorded which). These receptors originate from a woman between 18 and 75 years old in good health.

This rearrangement joins TRBV12-3 or TRBV12-4 to TRBJ2-3. The CDR3 is made up of 13 amino acids. CDR3 loop: CASSRPSFDTQYF.

The chain joins TRBV7-8 to TRBJ2-1; TCRdb returns TRBD2, unconfirmable since there is no DNA. The CDR3 consists of 15 residues. CDR1 and CDR2 (germline): SGHVS, FQNEAQ. CDR3 loop: CASSSSSAYYNEQFF.

V usage is TRBV19 and J usage is TRBJ1-5. The CDR3 runs 12 residues. The V gene's germline CDR1 is LNHDA and CDR2 SQIVND (reference sequence). Here the CDR3 reads CASTRKDQPQHF.

The chain links TRBV29-1 to TRBJ1-2; TCRdb's D gene call, TRBD1, goes unchecked for lack of DNA. The CDR3 consists of 16 residues. Looked up from germline, CDR1 is SQVTM and CDR2 is ANQGSEA. The CDR3: CSVEEGGLGGNYGYTF.

CDR3 residues: CAWSVDPRDREKAFF. The rearrangement joins TRBV30 to TRBJ1-1. Per germline, CDR1 GTSNPN and CDR2 SVGIG (reference sequence). This CDR3 is built from 15 residues.

This chain uses TRBV6-5 with TRBJ1-4. The germline V gene has CDR1 MNHEY and CDR2 SVGAGI. The CDR3 is 11 residues long. CDR3: CASRDYEKLFF.

The chain has TRBV6-5 and TRBJ2-7; TCRdb indicates TRBD2, and absent DNA this call remains unverified. The CDR3 covers 14 residues. Germline CDR1 and CDR2: MNHEY and SVGAGI. This CDR3 is CASSYEGSSYEQYF.